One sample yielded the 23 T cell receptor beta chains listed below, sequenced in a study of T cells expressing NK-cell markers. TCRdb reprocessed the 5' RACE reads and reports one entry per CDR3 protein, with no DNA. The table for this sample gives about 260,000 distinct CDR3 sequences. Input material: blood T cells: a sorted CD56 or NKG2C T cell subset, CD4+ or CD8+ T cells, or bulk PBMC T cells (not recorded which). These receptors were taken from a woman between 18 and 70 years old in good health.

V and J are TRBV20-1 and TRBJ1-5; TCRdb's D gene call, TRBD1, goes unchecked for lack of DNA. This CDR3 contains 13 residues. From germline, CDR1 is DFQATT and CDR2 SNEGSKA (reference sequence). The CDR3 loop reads CSATRGYYQPQHF.

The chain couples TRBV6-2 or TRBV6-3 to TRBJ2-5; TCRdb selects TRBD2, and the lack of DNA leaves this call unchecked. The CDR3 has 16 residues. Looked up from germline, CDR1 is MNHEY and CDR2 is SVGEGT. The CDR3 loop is CASISRTSGGGETQYF.

The CDR3 reads CASSLNPSGPNEQFF. The J gene is TRBJ2-1, the V gene TRBV28; absent DNA, TCRdb's TRBD2 call cannot be checked. This CDR3 contains 15 residues. The germline V gene has CDR1 MDHEN and CDR2 SYDVKM. The full variable domain, completed using reference TRBV28 and TRBJ2-1, is DVKVTQSSRYLVKRTGEKVFLECVQDMDHENMFWYRQDPGLGLRLIYFSYDVKMKEKGDIPEGYSVSREKKERFSLILESASTNQTSMYLCASSLNPSGPNEQFFGPGTRLTVL.

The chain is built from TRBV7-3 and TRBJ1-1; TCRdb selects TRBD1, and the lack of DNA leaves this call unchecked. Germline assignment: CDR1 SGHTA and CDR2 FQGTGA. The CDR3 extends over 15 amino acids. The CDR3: CASSLYGGVNTEAFF.

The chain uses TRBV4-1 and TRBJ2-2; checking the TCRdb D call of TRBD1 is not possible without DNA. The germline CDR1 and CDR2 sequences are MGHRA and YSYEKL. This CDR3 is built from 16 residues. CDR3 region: CASSQERGLNTGELFF.

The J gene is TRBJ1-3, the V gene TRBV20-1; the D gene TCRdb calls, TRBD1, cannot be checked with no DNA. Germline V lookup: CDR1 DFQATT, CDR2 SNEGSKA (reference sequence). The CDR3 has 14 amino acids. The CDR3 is CSASAGTHGNTIYF.

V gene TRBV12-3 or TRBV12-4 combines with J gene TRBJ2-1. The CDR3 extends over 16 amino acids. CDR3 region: CASSPQTISTGNEQFF.

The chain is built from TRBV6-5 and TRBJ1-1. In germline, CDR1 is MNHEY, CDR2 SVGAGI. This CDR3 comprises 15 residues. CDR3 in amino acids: CASSYSGRADTEAFF.

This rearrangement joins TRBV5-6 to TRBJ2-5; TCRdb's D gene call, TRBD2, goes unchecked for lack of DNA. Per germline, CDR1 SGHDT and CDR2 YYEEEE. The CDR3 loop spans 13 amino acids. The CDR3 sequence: CASSFSSGEAQYF.

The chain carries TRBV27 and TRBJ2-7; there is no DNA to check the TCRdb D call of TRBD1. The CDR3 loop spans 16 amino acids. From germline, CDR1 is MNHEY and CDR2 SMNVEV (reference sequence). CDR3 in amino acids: CASSLLPGHRPREQYF.

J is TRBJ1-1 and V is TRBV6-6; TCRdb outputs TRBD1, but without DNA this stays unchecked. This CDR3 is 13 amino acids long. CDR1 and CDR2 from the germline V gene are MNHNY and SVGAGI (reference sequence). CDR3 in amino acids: CASSTNSGTEAFF.

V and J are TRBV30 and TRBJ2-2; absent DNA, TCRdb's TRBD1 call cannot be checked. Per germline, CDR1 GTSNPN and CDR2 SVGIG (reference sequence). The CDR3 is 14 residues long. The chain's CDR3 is CAWNIVQGTGELFF.

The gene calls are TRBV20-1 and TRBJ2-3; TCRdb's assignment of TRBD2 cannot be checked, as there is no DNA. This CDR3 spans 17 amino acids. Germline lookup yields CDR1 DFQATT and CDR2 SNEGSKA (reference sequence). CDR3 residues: CSARWAPRVAGRDTQYF.

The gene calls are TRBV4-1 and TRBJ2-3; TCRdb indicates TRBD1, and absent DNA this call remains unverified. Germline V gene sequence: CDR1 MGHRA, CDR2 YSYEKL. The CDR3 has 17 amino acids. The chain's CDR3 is CASSQERWNPPTDTQYF.

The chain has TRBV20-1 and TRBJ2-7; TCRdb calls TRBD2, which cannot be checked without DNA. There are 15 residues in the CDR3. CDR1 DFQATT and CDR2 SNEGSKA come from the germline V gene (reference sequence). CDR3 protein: CSASALSGGTYEQYF.

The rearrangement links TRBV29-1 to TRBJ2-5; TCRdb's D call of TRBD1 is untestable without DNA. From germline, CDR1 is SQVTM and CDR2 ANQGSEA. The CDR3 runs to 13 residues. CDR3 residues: CSVIRGPSETQYF.

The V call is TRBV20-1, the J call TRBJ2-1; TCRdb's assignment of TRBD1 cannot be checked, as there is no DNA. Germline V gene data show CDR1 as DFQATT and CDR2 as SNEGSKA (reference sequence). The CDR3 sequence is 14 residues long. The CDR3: CSAAARGHYNEQFF.

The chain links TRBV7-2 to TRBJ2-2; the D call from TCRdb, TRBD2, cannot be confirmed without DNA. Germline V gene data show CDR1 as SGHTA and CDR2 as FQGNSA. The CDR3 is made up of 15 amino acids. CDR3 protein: CASSSRASPPGELFF.

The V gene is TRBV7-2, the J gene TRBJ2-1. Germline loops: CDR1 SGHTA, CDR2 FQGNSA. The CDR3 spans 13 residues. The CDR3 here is CASSPDQKVVQFF.

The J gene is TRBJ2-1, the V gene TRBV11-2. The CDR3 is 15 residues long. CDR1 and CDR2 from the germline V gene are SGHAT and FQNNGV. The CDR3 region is CASSQLVGSYNEQFF.

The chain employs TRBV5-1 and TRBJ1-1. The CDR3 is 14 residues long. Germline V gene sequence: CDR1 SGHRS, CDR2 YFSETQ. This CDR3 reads CASSLSGQNTEAFF. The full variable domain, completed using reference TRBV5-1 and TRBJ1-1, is KAGVTQTPRYLIKTRGQQVTLSCSPISGHRSVSWYQQTPGQGLQFLFEYFSETQRNKGNFPGRFSGRQFSNSRSEMNVSTLELGDSALYLCASSLSGQNTEAFFGQGTRLTVV.

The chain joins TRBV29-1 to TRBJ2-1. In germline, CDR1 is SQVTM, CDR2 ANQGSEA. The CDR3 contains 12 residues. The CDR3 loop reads CSVDTVYNEQFF.

The CDR3 reads CASSSGGGEFF. This chain links TRBV5-1 with TRBJ2-1; TCRdb indicates TRBD1, and absent DNA this call remains unverified. The germline gives CDR1 SGHRS, CDR2 YFSETQ. This CDR3 region has 11 residues.